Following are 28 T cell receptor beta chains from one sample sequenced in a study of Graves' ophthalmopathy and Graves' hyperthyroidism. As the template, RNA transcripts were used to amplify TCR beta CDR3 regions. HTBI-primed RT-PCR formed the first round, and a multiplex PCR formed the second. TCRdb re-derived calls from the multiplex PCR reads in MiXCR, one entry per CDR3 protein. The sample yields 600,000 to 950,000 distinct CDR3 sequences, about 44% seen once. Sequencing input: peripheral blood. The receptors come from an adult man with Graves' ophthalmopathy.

CDR3 nucleotides: TGCAGCAGAACAGACCCCGACAGGTATCTGGGTACGCAGTATTTT. Its protein product is CSRTDPDRYLGTQYF. The V call is TRBV29-1, the J call TRBJ2-3; maybe TRBD1 (6 bases). V was clipped by 8 bases and J by 8 bases, with 26 bases between them. The CDR3 totals 15 residues. Germline V gene data show CDR1 as SQVTM and CDR2 as ANQGSEA.

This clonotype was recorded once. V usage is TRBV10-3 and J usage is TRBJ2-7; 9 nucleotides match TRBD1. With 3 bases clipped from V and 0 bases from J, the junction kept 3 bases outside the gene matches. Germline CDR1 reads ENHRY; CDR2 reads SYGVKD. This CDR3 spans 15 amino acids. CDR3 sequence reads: CAISDRDRVSYEQYF. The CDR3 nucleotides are TGTGCCATCAGTGACAGGGACAGGGTCTCCTACGAGCAGTACTTC.

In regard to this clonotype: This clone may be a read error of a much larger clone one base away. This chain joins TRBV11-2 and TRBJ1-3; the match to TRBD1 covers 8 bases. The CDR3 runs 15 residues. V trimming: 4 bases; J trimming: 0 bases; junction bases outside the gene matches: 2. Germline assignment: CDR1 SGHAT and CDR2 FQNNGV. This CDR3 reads CASSWGTGSGNTIYF. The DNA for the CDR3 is TGTGCCAGCAGCTGGGGGACAGGCTCTGGAAACACCATATATTTT.

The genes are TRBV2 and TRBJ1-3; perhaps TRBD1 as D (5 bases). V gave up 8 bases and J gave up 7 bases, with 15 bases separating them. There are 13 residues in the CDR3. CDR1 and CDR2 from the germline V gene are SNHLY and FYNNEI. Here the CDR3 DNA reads TGTGCCAGCCGGCCGGGACCAAAGAACACCATATATTTT. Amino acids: CASRPGPKNTIYF.

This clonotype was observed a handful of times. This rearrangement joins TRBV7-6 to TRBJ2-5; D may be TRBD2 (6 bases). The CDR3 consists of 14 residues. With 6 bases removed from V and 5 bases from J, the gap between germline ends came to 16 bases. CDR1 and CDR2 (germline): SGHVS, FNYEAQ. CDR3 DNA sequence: TGTGCCAGCAGGGGTAGCAGGGCGGGGGAGACCCAGTACTTC. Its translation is CASRGSRAGETQYF.

DNA of the CDR3: TGCAGTACCCTGAGGGGAGGGGGTACCTACGAGCAGTACTTC. Its translation: CSTLRGGGTYEQYF. The chain uses TRBV20-1 and TRBJ2-7, with D possibly TRBD2 on 7 matching bases. V was shortened by 8 bases and J by 2 bases, with 19 bases between the two germline ends. CDR3 size: 14 residues. CDR1 DFQATT and CDR2 SNEGSKA come from the germline V gene (reference sequence).

The CDR3 is CASSHNRVASPLHF. The CDR3 DNA reads as TGTGCCAGCAGCCACAACAGGGTAGCTTCACCCCTCCACTTT. The rearrangement joins TRBV12-3 or TRBV12-4 to TRBJ1-6, with D tentatively TRBD1 (6 bases). This CDR3 region has 14 residues. Trimming stripped 6 bases from V and 9 bases from J, with 15 bases between.

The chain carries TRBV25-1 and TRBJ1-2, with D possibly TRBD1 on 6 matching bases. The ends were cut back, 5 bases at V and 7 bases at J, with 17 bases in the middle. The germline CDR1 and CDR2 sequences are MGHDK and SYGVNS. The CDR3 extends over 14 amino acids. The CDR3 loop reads CASSFLQGFSGYTF. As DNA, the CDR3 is TGTGCCAGCAGTTTTTTACAGGGTTTCTCTGGCTACACCTTC.

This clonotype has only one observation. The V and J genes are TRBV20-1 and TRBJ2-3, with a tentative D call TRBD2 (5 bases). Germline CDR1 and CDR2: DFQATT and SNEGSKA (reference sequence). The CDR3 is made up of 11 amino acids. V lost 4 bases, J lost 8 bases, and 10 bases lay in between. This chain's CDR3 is CSANEGGTQYF. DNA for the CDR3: TGCAGTGCTAACGAAGGAGGTACGCAGTATTTT.

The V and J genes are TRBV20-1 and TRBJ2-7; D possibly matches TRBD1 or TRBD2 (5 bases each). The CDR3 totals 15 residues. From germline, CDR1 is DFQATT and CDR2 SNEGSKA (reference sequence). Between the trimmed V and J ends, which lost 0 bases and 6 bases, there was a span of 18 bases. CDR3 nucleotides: TGCAGTGCTAGAGATAGTACAGACAGTGGGGGCGAGCAGTACTTC. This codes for CSARDSTDSGGEQYF.

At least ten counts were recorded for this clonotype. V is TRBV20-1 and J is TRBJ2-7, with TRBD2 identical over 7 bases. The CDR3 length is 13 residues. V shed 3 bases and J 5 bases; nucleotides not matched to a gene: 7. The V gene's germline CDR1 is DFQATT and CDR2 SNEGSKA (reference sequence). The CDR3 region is CSASEVGGHEQYF. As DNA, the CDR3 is TGCAGTGCTAGCGAGGTGGGAGGGCACGAGCAGTACTTC.

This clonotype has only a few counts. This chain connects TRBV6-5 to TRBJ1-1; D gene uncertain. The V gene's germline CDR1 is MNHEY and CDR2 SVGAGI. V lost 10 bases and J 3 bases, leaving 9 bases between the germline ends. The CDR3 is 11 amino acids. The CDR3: CATRRDTEAFF. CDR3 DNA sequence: TGTGCCACCCGAAGGGACACTGAAGCTTTCTTT.

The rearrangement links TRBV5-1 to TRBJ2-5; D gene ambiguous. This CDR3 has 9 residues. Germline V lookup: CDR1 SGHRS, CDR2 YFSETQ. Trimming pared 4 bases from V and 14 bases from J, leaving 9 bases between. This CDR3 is CASSPNPYF. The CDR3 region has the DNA TGCGCCAGCAGCCCCAACCCATACTTC.

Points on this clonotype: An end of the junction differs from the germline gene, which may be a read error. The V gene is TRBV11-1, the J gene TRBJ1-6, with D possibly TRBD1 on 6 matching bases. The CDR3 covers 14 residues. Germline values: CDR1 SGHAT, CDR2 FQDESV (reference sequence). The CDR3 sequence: CARSYTGMDSPLHF. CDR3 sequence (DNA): TGTGCCCGCAGCTACACAGGGATGGATTCACCCCTCCACTTT.

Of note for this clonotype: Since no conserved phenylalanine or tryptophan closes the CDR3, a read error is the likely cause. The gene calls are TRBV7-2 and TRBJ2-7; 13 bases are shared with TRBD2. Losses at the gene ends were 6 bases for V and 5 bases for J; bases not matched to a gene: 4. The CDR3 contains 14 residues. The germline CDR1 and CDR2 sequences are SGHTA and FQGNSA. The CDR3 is CASRPGTSGNEQYL. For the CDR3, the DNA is TGTGCCAGCAGGCCCGGGACTAGCGGGAACGAGCAGTACCTC.

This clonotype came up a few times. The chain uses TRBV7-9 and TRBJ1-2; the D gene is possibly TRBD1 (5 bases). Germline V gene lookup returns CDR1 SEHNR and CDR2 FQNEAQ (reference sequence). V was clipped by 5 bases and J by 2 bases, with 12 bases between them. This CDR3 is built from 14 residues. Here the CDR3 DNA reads TGTGCCAGCAGCGCGGAGGGGCCCAACTATGGCTACACCTTC. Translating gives CASSAEGPNYGYTF.

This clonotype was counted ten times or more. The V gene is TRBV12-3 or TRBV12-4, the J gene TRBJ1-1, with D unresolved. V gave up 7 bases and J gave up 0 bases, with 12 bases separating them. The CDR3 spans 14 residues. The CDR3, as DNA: TGTGCCAGCAAGCCGCCCATGGTGAACACTGAAGCTTTCTTT. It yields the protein CASKPPMVNTEAFF.

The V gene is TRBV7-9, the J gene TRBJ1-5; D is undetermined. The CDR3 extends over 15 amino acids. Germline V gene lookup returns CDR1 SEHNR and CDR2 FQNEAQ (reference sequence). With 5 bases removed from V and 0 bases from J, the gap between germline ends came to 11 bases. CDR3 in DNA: TGTGCCAGCAGCCGATACGGGGATAGCAATCAGCCCCAGCATTTT. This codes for CASSRYGDSNQPQHF.

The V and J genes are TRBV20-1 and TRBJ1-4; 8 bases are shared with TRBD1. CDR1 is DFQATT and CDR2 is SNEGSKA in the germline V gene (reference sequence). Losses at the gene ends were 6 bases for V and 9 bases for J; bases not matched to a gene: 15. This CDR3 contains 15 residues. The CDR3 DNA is TGCAGTGCCTTGGGTTCCGGGACAGGACGGAAAAAACTGTTTTTT. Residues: CSALGSGTGRKKLFF.

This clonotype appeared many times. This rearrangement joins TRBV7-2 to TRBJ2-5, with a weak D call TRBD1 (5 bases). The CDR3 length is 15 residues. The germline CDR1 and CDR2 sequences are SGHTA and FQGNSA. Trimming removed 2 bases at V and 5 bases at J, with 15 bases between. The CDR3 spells CASSLLQRGRETQYF. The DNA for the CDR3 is TGTGCCAGCAGCTTACTTCAAAGGGGAAGGGAGACCCAGTACTTC.

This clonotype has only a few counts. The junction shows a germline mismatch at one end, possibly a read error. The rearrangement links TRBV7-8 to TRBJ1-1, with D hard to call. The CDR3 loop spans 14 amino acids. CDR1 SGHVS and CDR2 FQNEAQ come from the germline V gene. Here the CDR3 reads CATSLAPGLTEAFF. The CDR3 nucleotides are TGTGCCACCAGCTTAGCGCCGGGGTTGACTGAAGCTTTCTTT.

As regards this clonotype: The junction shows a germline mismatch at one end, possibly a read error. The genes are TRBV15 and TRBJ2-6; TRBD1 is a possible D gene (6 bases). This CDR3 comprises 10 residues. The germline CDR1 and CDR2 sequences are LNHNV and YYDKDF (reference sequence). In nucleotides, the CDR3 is TGTGCCACTTCCCGGGACACTGAAGCTTTC. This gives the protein CATSRDTEAF.

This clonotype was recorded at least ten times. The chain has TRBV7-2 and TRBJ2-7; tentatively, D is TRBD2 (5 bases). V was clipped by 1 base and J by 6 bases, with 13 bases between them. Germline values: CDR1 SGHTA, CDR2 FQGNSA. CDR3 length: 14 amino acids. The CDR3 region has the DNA TGTGCCAGCAGCTTAGTTTCTACCCGGGGCGAGCAGTACTTC. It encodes CASSLVSTRGEQYF. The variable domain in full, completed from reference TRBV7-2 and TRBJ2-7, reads GAGVSQSPSNKVTEKGKDVELRCDPISGHTALYWYRQSLGQGLEFLIYFQGNSAPDKSGLPSDRFSAERTGGSVSTLTIQRTQQEDSAVYLCASSLVSTRGEQYFGPGTRLTVT.

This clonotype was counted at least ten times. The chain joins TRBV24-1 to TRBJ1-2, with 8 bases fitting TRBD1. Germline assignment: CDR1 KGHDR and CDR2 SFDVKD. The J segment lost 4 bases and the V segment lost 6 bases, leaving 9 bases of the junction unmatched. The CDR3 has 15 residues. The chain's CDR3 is CATSPSTGVTYGYTF. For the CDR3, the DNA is TGTGCCACCAGTCCGTCGACAGGGGTTACCTATGGCTACACCTTC.

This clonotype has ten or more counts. CDR3 sequence (DNA): TGCAGCGTTGTTAGCCAGACCCTTTATGATGAAGCTTTCTTT. Amino acid sequence: CSVVSQTLYDEAFF. The chain has TRBV29-1 and TRBJ1-1; the D is unclear. V lost 4 bases to trimming and J lost 7 bases, with 19 bases between them. The CDR3 sequence is 14 residues long. CDR1 SQVTM and CDR2 ANQGSEA come from the germline V gene.

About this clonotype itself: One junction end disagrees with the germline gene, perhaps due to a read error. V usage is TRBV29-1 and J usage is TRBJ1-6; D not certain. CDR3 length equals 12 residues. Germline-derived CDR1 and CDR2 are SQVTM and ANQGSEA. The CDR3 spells CAWRALNSPLHF. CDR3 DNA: TGTGCCTGGCGGGCCCTCAATTCACCCCTCCACTTT.

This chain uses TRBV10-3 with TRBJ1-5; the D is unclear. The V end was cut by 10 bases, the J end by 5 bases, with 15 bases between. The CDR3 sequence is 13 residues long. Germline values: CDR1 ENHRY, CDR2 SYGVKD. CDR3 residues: CATRPHRYQPQHF. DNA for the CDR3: TGTGCCACCCGTCCCCACCGGTATCAGCCCCAGCATTTT.

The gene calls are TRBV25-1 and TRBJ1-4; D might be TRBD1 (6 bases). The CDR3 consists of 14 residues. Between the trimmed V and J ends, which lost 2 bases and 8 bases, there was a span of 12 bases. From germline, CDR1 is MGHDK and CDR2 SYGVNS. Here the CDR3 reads CASSERGAAEKLFF. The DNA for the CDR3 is TGTGCCAGCAGTGAAAGGGGGGCAGCGGAAAAACTGTTTTTT.